This T cell receptor (beta chain) was sequenced during a study of T cell responses to AZD1222 COVID-19 vaccine. General observations from the study: Nearly half of spike-specific TCRs reportedly go after variant regions that carry no mutations. At baseline, seropositivity was found in only a handful of AZD1222 recipients.

Measured with immunoSEQ multiplex PCR; TCRdb has only the in-frame clones, and not every one. The sample has tens of thousands of clones, roughly nine tenths seen once. The CDR3 sequence is 14 residues long. V shed 8 bases, J shed 6 bases, and the junction held 6 bases outside the gene matches. Germline values: CDR1 SEHNR, CDR2 FQNEAQ (reference sequence). A remark on this clone: Its antigen is not known.

This receptor was identified in an adult in good health. The specimen comprised peripheral blood, sampled on day 0 of AZD1222 vaccination. The rearrangement links TRBV7-9 to TRBJ1-5; TRBD1 aligns across 11 bases. The CDR3 DNA follows: TGTGCCAGCGGGGGACAGGGGGATCGTCAGCCCCAGCATTTT. It encodes CASGGQGDRQPQHF.